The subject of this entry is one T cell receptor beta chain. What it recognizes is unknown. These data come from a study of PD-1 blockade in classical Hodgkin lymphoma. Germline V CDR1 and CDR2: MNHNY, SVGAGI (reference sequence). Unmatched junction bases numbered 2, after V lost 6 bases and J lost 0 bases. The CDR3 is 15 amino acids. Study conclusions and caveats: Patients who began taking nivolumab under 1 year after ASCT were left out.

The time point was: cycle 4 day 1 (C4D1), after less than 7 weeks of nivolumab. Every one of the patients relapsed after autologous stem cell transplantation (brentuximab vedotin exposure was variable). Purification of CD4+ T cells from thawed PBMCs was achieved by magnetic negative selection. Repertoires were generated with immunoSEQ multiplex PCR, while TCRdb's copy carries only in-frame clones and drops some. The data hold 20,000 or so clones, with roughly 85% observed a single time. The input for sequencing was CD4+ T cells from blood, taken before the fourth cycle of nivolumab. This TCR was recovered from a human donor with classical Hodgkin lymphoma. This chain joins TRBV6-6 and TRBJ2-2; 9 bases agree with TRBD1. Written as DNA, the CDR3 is TGTGCCAGCAGAACAGGGGGCGCGAACACCGGGGAGCTGTTTTTT. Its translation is CASRTGGANTGELFF.